A single T cell receptor beta chain is shown here with its context. The data are from a study of cytomegalovirus exposure and HLA in healthy donors. Germline-derived CDR1 and CDR2 are SGHTA and FQGTGA. The CDR3 spans 13 residues. V shed 4 bases and J shed 8 bases, with 12 bases lying between them. Both 60 Vbeta primers and 13 Jbeta primers went into the PCR. The authors' processing: The count from a later analysis was 79 million or so unique TCR beta chains, about 9.9 million of them shared. Assay: immunoSEQ multiplex PCR; the TCRdb copy retains only in-frame clones and omits some. V and J calls and clone size are as listed in that table; D and trimming were resolved from the DNA. The sample records roughly 170,000 clones, around 75% being singletons. The donors, nominally healthy at sampling, likely had unrecorded immune exposures.

Sequences were obtained from PBMCs. The rearrangement joins TRBV7-3 to TRBJ2-1; tentatively, D is TRBD1 (6 bases). The TCR comes from a female donor in good health and CMV-seronegative. This CDR3 is CASSSRGGDEQFF. CDR3 DNA: TGTGCCAGCAGCTCACGTGGGGGCGATGAGCAGTTCTTC.